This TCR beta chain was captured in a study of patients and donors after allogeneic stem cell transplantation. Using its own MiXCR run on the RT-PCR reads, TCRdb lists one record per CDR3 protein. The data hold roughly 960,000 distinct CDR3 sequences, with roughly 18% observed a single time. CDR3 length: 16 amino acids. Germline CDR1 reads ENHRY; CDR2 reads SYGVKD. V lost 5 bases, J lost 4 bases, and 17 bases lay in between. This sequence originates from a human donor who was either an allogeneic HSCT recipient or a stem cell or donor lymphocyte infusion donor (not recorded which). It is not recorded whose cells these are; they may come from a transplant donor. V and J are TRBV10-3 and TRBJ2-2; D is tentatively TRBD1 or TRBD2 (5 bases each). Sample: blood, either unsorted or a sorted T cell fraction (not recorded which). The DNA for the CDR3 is TGTGCCATCAGTTTTTCCGGGCCAGGGACCACCGGGGAGCTGTTTTTT. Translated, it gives CAISFSGPGTTGELFF.